This T cell receptor (beta chain) stems from a study of T cell responses to AZD1222 COVID-19 vaccine. Regarding the study as a whole: Reportedly, close to half of spike-specific TCRs are directed against unmutated variant regions. Donors, mostly white British, included more females; clonal diversity was possibly underestimated.

The sample holds one count of this clone. Antigen specificity is unknown. Clones were sequenced by immunoSEQ multiplex PCR, and TCRdb holds only the in-frame ones, with some missing. Found here are fewer than 80,000 clones, about four fifths of them singletons; the top ten hold around 25%. The CDR3 runs to 14 residues. The V end lost 5 bases, the J end lost 4 bases, and 11 bases lay between the germline ends. From germline, CDR1 is SGHAT and CDR2 FQNNGV. This rearrangement joins TRBV11-2 to TRBJ2-2; D is ambiguous. Here the sequenced sample was peripheral blood, taken on day 0 of MenACWY control vaccination. The sequence came from an adult in good health. Here the CDR3 DNA reads TGTGCCAGCAGCCCCAGGTGGACCACCGGGGAGCTGTTTTTT. This gives the protein CASSPRWTTGELFF.